Following are 21 T cell receptor beta chains from one sample sequenced in a study of blood T cell repertoires in COVID-19. The method was immunoSEQ multiplex PCR; TCRdb's version includes in-frame clones alone and lacks a portion of them. Counted here are some 200,000 clones, more than 65% occurring once; the ten biggest clones make up about 1.5%. Sequenced input: peripheral blood. These receptors came from a woman aged 40-49 years who had recovered from COVID-19.

The chain recombines TRBV18 with TRBJ2-1; 7 nucleotides match TRBD2. V was clipped by 2 bases and J by 5 bases; unmatched bases: 6. CDR1 is KGHSH, CDR2 LQKENI, per germline. This CDR3 has 15 amino acids. Written as DNA, the CDR3 is TGTGCCAGCTCACCATCAATAGCGGGCGACAATGAGCAGTTCTTC. Its protein is CASSPSIAGDNEQFF. The complete variable domain, with remaining parts taken from reference TRBV18 and TRBJ2-1, reads NAGVMQNPRHLVRRRGQEARLRCSPMKGHSHVYWYRQLPEEGLKFMVYLQKENIIDESGMPKERFSAEFPKEGPSILRIQQVVRGDSAAYFCASSPSIAGDNEQFFGPGTRLTVL.

This chain connects TRBV5-4 to TRBJ2-7; 15 positions match TRBD2. Germline CDR1 reads SGHNT; CDR2 reads YYREEE (reference sequence). CDR3 length: 16 amino acids. V trimming: 4 bases; J trimming: 7 bases; junction bases outside the gene matches: 9. CDR3 region: CASSQRTSGGAGEQYF. Here the CDR3 DNA reads TGTGCCAGCAGCCAAAGGACTAGCGGGGGGGCCGGTGAGCAGTACTTC. The whole variable domain, remainder taken from reference TRBV5-4 and TRBJ2-7, is ETGVTQSPTHLIKTRGQQVTLRCSSQSGHNTVSWYQQALGQGPQFIFQYYREEENGRGNFPPRFSGLQFPNYSSELNVNALELDDSALYLCASSQRTSGGAGEQYFGPGTRLTVT.

This clone has just a few counts. The V call is TRBV5-6, the J call TRBJ1-1, with 8 bases fitting TRBD1. Per germline, CDR1 SGHDT and CDR2 YYEEEE. Unmatched junction bases numbered 6, after V lost 0 bases and J lost 2 bases. The CDR3 runs 16 residues. The CDR3: CASSLATGADNTEAFF. CDR3 DNA: TGTGCCAGCAGCTTGGCGACAGGGGCCGATAACACTGAAGCTTTCTTT.

This clone was counted a single time. This chain connects TRBV2 to TRBJ2-1; 9 bases agree with TRBD2. CDR1 is SNHLY and CDR2 is FYNNEI in the germline V gene. V was clipped by 4 bases and J by 6 bases; unmatched bases: 7. The CDR3 contains 15 residues. The CDR3 coding sequence is TGTGCCAGCAGTGGAAGCGGGGGGACACTCAATGAGCAGTTCTTC. Its translation is CASSGSGGTLNEQFF. Complete variable domain (other parts from reference TRBV2 and TRBJ2-1): EPEVTQTPSHQVTQMGQEVILRCVPISNHLYFYWYRQILGQKVEFLVSFYNNEISEKSEIFDDQFSVERPDGSNFTLKIRSTKLEDSAMYFCASSGSGGTLNEQFFGPGTRLTVL.

The chain recombines TRBV29-1 with TRBJ2-2, with 13 bases that match TRBD2. V was clipped by 6 bases and J by 4 bases; unmatched bases: 5. The CDR3 runs to 15 residues. Germline V gene lookup returns CDR1 SQVTM and CDR2 ANQGSEA. In DNA form, the CDR3 reads TGCAGCGTCCACACTAGCGGGGGGGCCACCGGGGAGCTGTTTTTT. Translation gives CSVHTSGGATGELFF.

This clone was seen only once. This sample includes further DNA sequences coding for the same CDR3. The chain uses TRBV18 and TRBJ2-5; 7 nucleotides line up with TRBD1. Germline V gives CDR1 KGHSH, CDR2 LQKENI. The CDR3 spans 14 residues. V dropped 0 bases and J dropped 3; count of bases not matched to a gene: 1. CDR3 residues: CASSPPTGEETQYF. CDR3 in DNA: TGTGCCAGCTCACCACCAACAGGGGAAGAGACCCAGTACTTC.

The CDR3 DNA sequence: TGTGCCAGCTCACCACCGGGCAGGGCCGGGGAGCTGTTTTTT. It translates to CASSPPGRAGELFF. The chain links TRBV18 to TRBJ2-2; TRBD1 is a possible D gene (5 bases). V was shortened by 0 bases and J by 6 bases, with 8 bases between the two germline ends. The CDR3 is 14 residues long. Per the germline V gene, CDR1 is KGHSH and CDR2 is LQKENI.

This clone appeared once. The chain uses TRBV2 and TRBJ1-1, with D possibly TRBD1 on 6 matching bases. Deletions cut 7 bases from V and 0 bases from J, with 24 bases between. From germline, CDR1 is SNHLY and CDR2 FYNNEI. The CDR3 covers 18 residues. CDR3 protein: CASTRRGADQPLNTEAFF. The CDR3 coding sequence is TGTGCCAGCACTCGACGGGGGGCAGATCAACCATTGAACACTGAAGCTTTCTTT.

V usage is TRBV21-1 and J usage is TRBJ1-3; no check of the table's D call, TRBD1, against the DNA was made. TRBV21-1 is reported as a pseudogene. The CDR3 totals 16 residues. CDR3 loop: CASSRLQGLSGNTIYF. In DNA form, the CDR3 reads TGTGCCAGCAGCAGGCTACAGGGGCTCTCTGGAAACACCATATATTTT.

The chain recombines TRBV11-3 with TRBJ1-1; D gene ambiguous. The CDR3 is 16 amino acids. Trimming took 6 bases from V and 0 from J, leaving 17 bases between them. The germline V gene encodes CDR1 SGHNT and CDR2 YENEEA. CDR3: CASSRRGQNMNTEAFF. In DNA form, the CDR3 reads TGTGCCAGCAGTCGAAGAGGGCAGAACATGAACACTGAAGCTTTCTTT.

The chain employs TRBV5-1 and TRBJ1-1; weak D call: TRBD1 (6 bases). The CDR3 length is 14 residues. The V gene lost 5 bases and the J gene lost 0 bases, with 11 bases spanning the gap. The germline V gene has CDR1 SGHRS and CDR2 YFSETQ. This CDR3 reads CASRSGTLNTEAFF. CDR3 bases: TGCGCCAGCAGGTCCGGGACACTGAACACTGAAGCTTTCTTT. Looking up the rest from reference TRBV5-1 and TRBJ1-1 gives the full variable domain: KAGVTQTPRYLIKTRGQQVTLSCSPISGHRSVSWYQQTPGQGLQFLFEYFSETQRNKGNFPGRFSGRQFSNSRSEMNVSTLELGDSALYLCASRSGTLNTEAFFGQGTRLTVV.

The chain has TRBV29-1 and TRBJ1-1, with TRBD1 matching over 8 bases. CDR1 and CDR2 from the germline V gene are SQVTM and ANQGSEA. The CDR3 is made up of 14 amino acids. After removal of 6 bases from V and 4 bases from J, the junction contained 10 bases not matched to a gene. CDR3: CSVGRQGIITEAFF. The CDR3 nucleotides read TGCAGCGTCGGAAGACAGGGGATAATCACTGAAGCTTTCTTT.

The chain employs TRBV18 and TRBJ1-1, with unresolved D. The CDR3 is made up of 12 amino acids. Germline CDR1 is KGHSH and CDR2 is LQKENI. Trimming took 0 bases from V and 7 from J, leaving 6 bases between them. The CDR3 DNA reads TGTGCCAGCTCACCACCTAGTTATGAAGCTTTCTTT. Translating gives CASSPPSYEAFF.

This clone is a singleton in its sample. J is TRBJ2-4 and V is TRBV11-2; possible D gene TRBD2, 5 bases. With 0 bases removed from V and 3 bases from J, the gap between germline ends came to 6 bases. The CDR3 is made up of 14 amino acids. Germline lookup yields CDR1 SGHAT and CDR2 FQNNGV. Written as DNA, the CDR3 is TGTGCCAGCAGCTTAGATGGAGGCAAAAACATTCAGTACTTC. Translating gives CASSLDGGKNIQYF.

The rearrangement uses TRBV7-2 and TRBJ1-1, with D perhaps TRBD1 (6 bases). V was cut by 1 base and J by 9 bases, with 9 bases left in between. CDR3 size: 12 residues. Germline V CDR1 and CDR2: SGHTA, FQGNSA. DNA for the CDR3: TGTGCCAGCAGCTTAGGGGGGCCGAAAGCTTTCTTT. It is translated as CASSLGGPKAFF.

This chain joins TRBV5-6 and TRBJ1-2, with 9 positions matching TRBD1. Germline loops: CDR1 SGHDT, CDR2 YYEEEE. J lost 5 bases, V lost 4 bases, and 9 bases had no gene match. This CDR3 has 15 residues. In DNA form, the CDR3 reads TGTGCCAGCAGCGCCATAGGACAGGGGAAATATGGCTACACCTTC. Its protein product is CASSAIGQGKYGYTF.

The genes are TRBV6-2 or TRBV6-3 and TRBJ1-5; maybe TRBD1 (5 bases). V was pared by 2 bases and J by 2 bases, with 10 bases between. The CDR3 runs 15 residues. The germline CDR1 and CDR2 sequences are MNHEY and SVGEGT. CDR3 coding DNA: TGTGCCAGCAGTTACCAGGGAAGGGGCAATCAGCCCCAGCATTTT. Its translation: CASSYQGRGNQPQHF.

The CDR3 sequence: CASSPRTSGGAETQYF. CDR3 in DNA: TGTGCCAGCAGCCCCAGGACTAGCGGGGGGGCTGAGACCCAGTACTTC. The J gene is TRBJ2-5, the V gene TRBV6-6, with 15 bases lining up with TRBD2. Looked up from germline, CDR1 is MNHNY and CDR2 is SVGAGI (reference sequence). Trimming removed 6 bases from V and 5 bases from J; junction bases left unmatched: 7. The CDR3 contains 16 residues.

This clone occurred once. V and J are TRBV30 and TRBJ1-6, with unresolved D. In germline, CDR1 is GTSNPN, CDR2 SVGIG (reference sequence). The CDR3 sequence is 13 residues long. The ends were cut back, 7 bases at V and 0 bases at J, with 7 bases in the middle. For the CDR3, the DNA is TGTGCCTTGGAGAGCTCCTATAATTCACCCCTCCACTTT. It codes for CALESSYNSPLHF.

The genes are TRBV27 and TRBJ1-2; D is unresolved. The V end was cut by 6 bases, the J end by 0 bases, with 14 bases between. The germline CDR1 and CDR2 sequences are MNHEY and SMNVEV (reference sequence). This CDR3 has 15 amino acids. The CDR3 DNA follows: TGTGCCAGCAGCCCCAAGAACAGACCTAACTATGGCTACACCTTC. It codes for CASSPKNRPNYGYTF.

This CDR3 is CARSFRNINSNTGELFF. For the CDR3, the DNA is TGTGCCAGAAGCTTTCGTAATATTAACAGTAACACCGGGGAGCTGTTTTTT. V gene TRBV7-5 combines with J gene TRBJ2-2; TRBD1, as called in the table, went unchecked against the DNA. TRBV7-5 is a pseudogene. The CDR3 contains 17 residues.